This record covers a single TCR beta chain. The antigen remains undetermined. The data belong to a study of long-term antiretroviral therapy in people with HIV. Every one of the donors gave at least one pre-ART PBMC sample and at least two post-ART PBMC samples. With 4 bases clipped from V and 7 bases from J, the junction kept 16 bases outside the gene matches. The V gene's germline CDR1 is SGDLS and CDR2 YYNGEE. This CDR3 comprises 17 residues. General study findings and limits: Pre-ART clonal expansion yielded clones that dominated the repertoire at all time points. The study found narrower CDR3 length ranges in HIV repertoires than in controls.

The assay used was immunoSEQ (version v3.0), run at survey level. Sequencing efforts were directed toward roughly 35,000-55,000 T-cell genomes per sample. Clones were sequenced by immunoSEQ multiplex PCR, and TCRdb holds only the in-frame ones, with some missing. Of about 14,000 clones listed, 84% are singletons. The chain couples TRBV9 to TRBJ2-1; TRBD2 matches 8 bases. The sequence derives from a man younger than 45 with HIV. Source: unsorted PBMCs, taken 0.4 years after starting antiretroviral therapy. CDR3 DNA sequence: TGTGCCAGCAGCCCAAATAAACTTGGTAGCGGGGAAAATGAGCAGTTCTTC. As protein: CASSPNKLGSGENEQFF.